One sample yielded the 6 T cell receptor beta chains listed below, sequenced in a study of T cells in Graves' hyperthyroidism and ophthalmopathy. TCR beta CDR3 sequences were amplified from RNA transcripts. The HTBI primer set served for first-round RT-PCR of the TCR CDR3. One entry per CDR3 protein results from TCRdb running MiXCR on the multiplex PCR reads. Counted here are 650,000 to 850,000 distinct CDR3 sequences, about 17% occurring once; the ten biggest clones make up over 15%. The sample taken for sequencing was blood. The receptors shown here come from a woman aged 45 to 65 with Graves' hyperthyroidism that later progressed to Graves' ophthalmopathy.

This chain uses TRBV6-2 or TRBV6-3 with TRBJ1-2; D possibly corresponds to TRBD1 (5 bases). V dropped 5 bases and J dropped 4 bases, with 11 bases sitting between them. CDR3 size: 13 residues. Germline CDR1 MNHEY, CDR2 SVGEGT. The CDR3 DNA follows: TGTGCCAGCAGTACAGGACTGGGCTATGGCTACACCTTC. The encoded protein is CASSTGLGYGYTF.

In this sample, this clonotype turned up once. The rearrangement joins TRBV29-1 to TRBJ1-1; D gene ambiguous. Germline CDR1 is SQVTM and CDR2 is ANQGSEA. This CDR3 has 13 amino acids. The V gene lost 5 bases and the J gene lost 1 base, with 11 bases spanning the gap. The CDR3 loop reads CSVSGASNTEAFF. In DNA, the CDR3 is TGCAGCGTTTCAGGAGCATCGAACACTGAAGCTTTCTTT. The variable domain in full, completed from reference TRBV29-1 and TRBJ1-1, reads SAVISQKPSRDICQRGTSLTIQCQVDSQVTMMFWYRQQPGQSLTLIATANQGSEATYESGFVIDKFPISRPNLTFSTLTVSNMSPEDSSIYLCSVSGASNTEAFFGQGTRLTVV.

The table lists this clonotype with a few counts. Here the CDR3 reads CASSLAGAEAETQYF. Here the CDR3 DNA reads TGTGCCAGCAGTTTAGCGGGGGCGGAAGCGGAGACCCAGTACTTC. The V gene is TRBV12-3 or TRBV12-4, the J gene TRBJ2-5, with D perhaps matching TRBD1 (6 bases). With 0 bases removed from V and 5 bases from J, the gap between germline ends came to 13 bases. The length of the CDR3 is 15 residues.

This clonotype was detected a few times. The chain employs TRBV3-1 and TRBJ1-6, with 7 bases identical to TRBD1. The CDR3 sequence is 17 residues long. V trimming: 1 base; J trimming: 8 bases; junction bases outside the gene matches: 11. Germline-derived CDR1 and CDR2 are LGHDT and YNNKEL (reference sequence). The CDR3 region has the DNA TGTGCCAGCAGCCAAGTCGGGGGGACAGCGAGATATTCACCCCTCCACTTT. It translates to CASSQVGGTARYSPLHF. Full variable domain (missing parts from reference TRBV3-1 and TRBJ1-6): DTAVSQTPKYLVTQMGNDKSIKCEQNLGHDTMYWYKQDSKKFLKIMFSYNNKELIINETVPNRFSPKSPDKAHLNLHINSLELGDSAVYFCASSQVGGTARYSPLHFGNGTRLTVT.

This clonotype showed up many times. The V gene is TRBV18, the J gene TRBJ1-4; 9 nucleotides agree with TRBD1. Germline CDR1 and CDR2: KGHSH and LQKENI. This CDR3 has 14 residues. Unmatched junction bases numbered 6, after V lost 5 bases and J lost 8 bases. CDR3 in amino acids: CASSTGGAGEKLFF. DNA for the CDR3: TGTGCCAGCTCAACAGGGGGCGCAGGGGAAAAACTGTTTTTT.

This clonotype has a count of ten or more. This chain links TRBV2 with TRBJ2-2, with 13 bases matching TRBD2. Germline V lookup: CDR1 SNHLY, CDR2 FYNNEI. This CDR3 is built from 19 residues. After removal of 6 bases from V and 1 base from J, the junction contained 11 bases not matched to a gene. CDR3 protein: CASRAPGTSGIWNTGELFF. The CDR3 coding sequence is TGTGCCAGCAGGGCCCCCGGGACTAGCGGGATATGGAACACCGGGGAGCTGTTTTTT.